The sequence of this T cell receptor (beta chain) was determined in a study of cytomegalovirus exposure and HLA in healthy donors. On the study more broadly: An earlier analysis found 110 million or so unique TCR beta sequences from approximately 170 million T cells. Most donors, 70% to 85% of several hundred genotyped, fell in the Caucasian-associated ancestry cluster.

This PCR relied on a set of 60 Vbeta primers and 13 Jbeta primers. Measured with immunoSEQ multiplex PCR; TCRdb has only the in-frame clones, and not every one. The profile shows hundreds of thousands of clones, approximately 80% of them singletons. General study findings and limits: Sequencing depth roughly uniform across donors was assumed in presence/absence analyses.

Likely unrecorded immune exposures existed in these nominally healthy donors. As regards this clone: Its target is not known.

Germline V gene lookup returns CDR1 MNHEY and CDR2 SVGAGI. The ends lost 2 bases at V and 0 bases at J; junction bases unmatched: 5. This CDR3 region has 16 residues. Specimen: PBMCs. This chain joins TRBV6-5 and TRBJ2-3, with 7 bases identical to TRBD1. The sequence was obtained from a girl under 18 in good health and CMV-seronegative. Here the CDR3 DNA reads TGTGCCAGCAGTTACGACCGGGACAGTAGCACAGATACGCAGTATTTT. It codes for CASSYDRDSSTDTQYF.